Presented here are 16 T cell receptor beta chains from one specimen sequenced in a study of CD8 T cells in ankylosing spondylitis listed by TCRdb under 2017. The method behind the library was 5' RACE. Sequencer: Illumina HiSeq 2500. TCRdb reanalyzed the raw reads on its own, using fastp at Q25 for trimming and MiXCR for clone calling, and kept in-frame beta chains. Records with the same CDR3 protein are collapsed into one entry carrying the most frequent genes and DNA. This sample lists about 800,000 distinct CDR3 sequences; 10% to 15% were detected once. Approximately 0.5% of the sample is taken by the ten largest. Broader findings and caveats from the paper: A TCR beta motif made up of several highly homologous amino acid variants appeared to be characteristic of blood from ankylosing spondylitis patients.

Their antigen targets remain unknown. What was sequenced was blood, either unsorted or a sorted T cell fraction (not recorded which). The receptor source for this set is a male donor with ankylosing spondylitis.

The sample holds many counts of this clonotype. This chain joins TRBV5-1 and TRBJ2-1, with D maybe TRBD1 (6 bases). Germline V lookup: CDR1 SGHRS, CDR2 YFSETQ. Deletions cut 4 bases from V and 5 bases from J, with 10 bases between. The CDR3 is 13 amino acids. CDR3 sequence reads: CASSRGSDNEQFF. CDR3 DNA sequence: TGCGCCAGCAGCAGGGGGTCGGACAATGAGCAGTTCTTC. The complete variable domain, with remaining parts taken from reference TRBV5-1 and TRBJ2-1, reads KAGVTQTPRYLIKTRGQQVTLSCSPISGHRSVSWYQQTPGQGLQFLFEYFSETQRNKGNFPGRFSGRQFSNSRSEMNVSTLELGDSALYLCASSRGSDNEQFFGPGTRLTVL.

The CDR3 DNA reads TGCAGTGCTAGAGACTCAGGACGGAATTCACCCCTCCACTTT. It translates to CSARDSGRNSPLHF. V is TRBV20-1 and J is TRBJ1-6; D is unclear. The CDR3 totals 14 residues. V was shortened by 0 bases and J by 7 bases, with 10 bases between the two germline ends. CDR1 DFQATT and CDR2 SNEGSKA come from the germline V gene (reference sequence).

In its sample, this clonotype was seen a few times. This rearrangement joins TRBV5-1 to TRBJ2-3; 10 bases agree with TRBD2. After removal of 5 bases from V and 6 bases from J, the junction contained 6 bases not matched to a gene. The length of the CDR3 is 14 residues. The V gene's germline CDR1 is SGHRS and CDR2 YFSETQ. DNA of the CDR3: TGCGCCAGCAGGAACCTAGCGGGAGTGGATACGCAGTATTTT. Its translation: CASRNLAGVDTQYF.

The chain carries TRBV7-2 and TRBJ2-7, with 14 bases fitting TRBD2. There are 14 residues in the CDR3. Germline-derived CDR1 and CDR2 are SGHTA and FQGNSA. Trimming at V came to 5 bases and at J to 6 bases, leaving 3 bases not matched to a gene. The DNA for the CDR3 is TGTGCCAGCAGCCAGACTAGCGGGAGGGGCGAGCAGTACTTC. Protein product: CASSQTSGRGEQYF.

The sample holds a few counts of this clonotype. This chain uses TRBV6-5 with TRBJ2-2, with 10 bases fitting TRBD2. The trim removed 3 bases at V and 2 bases at J, leaving 3 bases unmatched. CDR1 and CDR2 from the germline V gene are MNHEY and SVGAGI. The CDR3 has 16 amino acids. The CDR3, as DNA: TGTGCCAGCAGTTATGGACTAGCGGTTAACACCGGGGAGCTGTTTTTT. Translation gives CASSYGLAVNTGELFF.

The table lists this clonotype with a few counts. The V and J genes are TRBV29-1 and TRBJ1-1; the D gene is possibly TRBD1 (5 bases). Between the trimmed V and J ends, which lost 4 bases and 3 bases, there was a span of 12 bases. CDR3 length: 13 amino acids. Germline V gives CDR1 SQVTM, CDR2 ANQGSEA. This chain's CDR3 is CSVAAGLDTEAFF. CDR3 nucleotide sequence: TGCAGCGTTGCCGCGGGGCTGGACACTGAAGCTTTCTTT.

This clonotype was counted many times. The chain combines TRBV29-1 with TRBJ1-1; 8 nucleotides agree with TRBD1. This CDR3 is 13 amino acids long. Trimming cost V 5 bases and J 6 bases; bases outside gene matches: 8. The germline V gene has CDR1 SQVTM and CDR2 ANQGSEA. CDR3 DNA: TGCAGCGTTTCAGGGGGCGGAGGATCTGAAGCTTTCTTT. It translates to CSVSGGGGSEAFF.

V and J are TRBV20-1 and TRBJ1-6; D ambiguous. The CDR3 length is 15 residues. V was cut by 6 bases and J by 9 bases, with 21 bases left in between. From germline, CDR1 is DFQATT and CDR2 SNEGSKA (reference sequence). Here the CDR3 reads CSASDIPPASSPLHF. CDR3 nucleotide sequence: TGCAGTGCCAGTGACATACCCCCCGCATCTTCACCCCTCCACTTT.

V gene TRBV20-1 combines with J gene TRBJ2-3; the D call may be TRBD1 or TRBD2 (6 bases each). The CDR3 has 16 residues. Trimming took off 6 bases at V and 2 bases at J, with 21 bases between the two ends. Per germline, CDR1 DFQATT and CDR2 SNEGSKA (reference sequence). The CDR3 sequence is CSAGSNRVASTDTQYF. CDR3 in DNA: TGCAGTGCCGGGAGCAACAGGGTAGCATCCACAGATACGCAGTATTTT.

Many counts were recorded for this clonotype. The chain uses TRBV20-1 and TRBJ2-7, with D possibly called TRBD1 or TRBD2 (5 bases each). The V and J ends lost 7 bases and 0 bases respectively, with 7 bases between them. Germline CDR1 and CDR2: DFQATT and SNEGSKA (reference sequence). The CDR3 is 11 amino acids. The CDR3 is CSGGSSYEQYF. DNA of the CDR3: TGCAGTGGGGGGAGCTCCTACGAGCAGTACTTC.

The chain recombines TRBV4-3 with TRBJ2-5; TRBD1 matches at 10 bases. V was clipped by 4 bases and J by 5 bases; unmatched bases: 7. Germline V gives CDR1 LGHNA, CDR2 YSLEER. The CDR3 contains 15 residues. The CDR3 bases are TGCGCCAGCAGCCGAGGACAGGGGGTTGATGAGACCCAGTACTTC. This encodes CASSRGQGVDETQYF.

Comments on this clonotype: The junction differs from germline at one of its ends, possibly a read error. The chain uses TRBV2 and TRBJ1-2; D remains ambiguous. The germline V gene encodes CDR1 SNHLY and CDR2 FYNNEI. This CDR3 has 8 amino acids. The DNA for the CDR3 is TGTGCCAGCAGCCGAGACAACTTC. This gives the protein CASSRDNF.

This chain joins TRBV5-1 and TRBJ2-7; D possibly uses TRBD1 or TRBD2 (5 bases each). Per the germline V gene, CDR1 is SGHRS and CDR2 is YFSETQ. The CDR3 runs 14 residues. Between the trimmed V and J ends, which lost 2 bases and 2 bases, there was a span of 11 bases. CDR3 in amino acids: CASSLLPGPYEQYF. As DNA, the CDR3 is TGCGCCAGCAGCTTACTCCCGGGGCCCTACGAGCAGTACTTC. The full variable domain, with the rest looked up from reference TRBV5-1 and TRBJ2-7, is KAGVTQTPRYLIKTRGQQVTLSCSPISGHRSVSWYQQTPGQGLQFLFEYFSETQRNKGNFPGRFSGRQFSNSRSEMNVSTLELGDSALYLCASSLLPGPYEQYFGPGTRLTVT.

The chain employs TRBV20-1 and TRBJ1-6, with TRBD1 matching 8 bases. This CDR3 has 14 amino acids. Trimming removed 6 bases from V and 7 bases from J; junction bases left unmatched: 8. Germline CDR1 is DFQATT and CDR2 is SNEGSKA (reference sequence). The DNA of the CDR3 is TGCAGTGCCTTACAGACAGGGGTAAATTCACCCCTCCACTTT. Translating gives CSALQTGVNSPLHF.

The J gene is TRBJ1-5, the V gene TRBV29-1, with TRBD1 as a possible D gene (5 bases). V was pared by 7 bases and J by 2 bases, with 12 bases between. CDR1 SQVTM and CDR2 ANQGSEA come from the germline V gene. This CDR3 has 13 residues. CDR3 amino acids: CSGSTGRNQPQHF. CDR3 in DNA: TGCAGCGGAAGCACGGGACGCAATCAGCCCCAGCATTTT.

This clonotype was seen more than once but under ten times. The rearrangement uses TRBV28 and TRBJ2-7; TRBD2 matches 10 bases. The CDR3 is 14 amino acids. Germline V CDR1 and CDR2: MDHEN, SYDVKM. The junction had 4 bases not matched to a gene; V was cut back by 6 bases and J by 2 bases. CDR3 sequence (DNA): TGTGCCAGCAGAACTAGCGGGGCTACCTACGAGCAGTACTTC. Translated: CASRTSGATYEQYF.